This is a list of T cell receptor beta chains from one sample in a study of cytomegalovirus exposure and HLA in healthy donors. Measured with immunoSEQ multiplex PCR; TCRdb has only the in-frame clones, and not every one. The data contain 150,000 to 200,000 clones, approximately 86% of them singletons. The sample taken for sequencing was PBMCs. Receptors were obtained from a woman aged 18-29 years in good health and CMV-seronegative. Both conserved end residues are part of each CDR3. The order of the fields is J gene, V gene, D gene, clone size, CDR3 DNA, CDR3 protein. D genes are given only for firm matches. Rows may omit the clone size; those that give it use once, few, many or a size class.

j_call: TRBJ2-1; v_call: TRBV29-1; d_call: TRBD2; clone_size: .; cdr3_nt: TGCAGCGTTGAAGTGGCTAGCGGGAGAGGGAAGTTCTTC; cdr3_aa: CSVEVASGRGKFF
j_call: TRBJ2-7; v_call: TRBV4-3; d_call: .; clone_size: .; cdr3_nt: TGCGCCAGCAGCCGTAGTATCGCGGGGGAGCAGTACTTC; cdr3_aa: CASSRSIAGEQYF
j_call: TRBJ2-3; v_call: TRBV27; d_call: .; clone_size: .; cdr3_nt: TGTGCCAGCAGAGAAGGGGTTGGCACAGATACGCAGTATTTT; cdr3_aa: CASREGVGTDTQYF
j_call: TRBJ2-7; v_call: TRBV7-8; d_call: .; clone_size: .; cdr3_nt: TGTGCCAGCAGCCCGCGCGAGGGAGGAGGGTCCTACGAGCAGTACTTC; cdr3_aa: CASSPREGGGSYEQYF
j_call: TRBJ2-3; v_call: TRBV4-2; d_call: .; clone_size: .; cdr3_nt: TGTGCCAGCAGCCAAGTGACAGGGAGGTCAGATACGCAGTATTTT; cdr3_aa: CASSQVTGRSDTQYF
j_call: TRBJ1-2; v_call: TRBV4-1; d_call: TRBD1; clone_size: few; cdr3_nt: TGCGCCAGCAGCCCAACGGGACAGGGCAATGGCTACACCTTC; cdr3_aa: CASSPTGQGNGYTF
j_call: TRBJ1-1; v_call: TRBV5-1; d_call: TRBD1; clone_size: .; cdr3_nt: TGCGCCAGCAGCCAAACGACAGGGGCTGTGAACACTGAAGCTTTCTTT; cdr3_aa: CASSQTTGAVNTEAFF
j_call: TRBJ2-1; v_call: TRBV6-6; d_call: .; clone_size: .; cdr3_nt: TGTGCCAGCAGTTCCACCCCCGGTGAGCAGTTCTTC; cdr3_aa: CASSSTPGEQFF
j_call: TRBJ2-7; v_call: TRBV11-2; d_call: .; clone_size: .; cdr3_nt: TGTGCCAGCAGCTTGGGGTGGGCCGGCACGAGGGAGACCGAGCAGTACTTC; cdr3_aa: CASSLGWAGTRETEQYF
j_call: TRBJ1-5; v_call: TRBV6-5; d_call: .; clone_size: .; cdr3_nt: TGTGCCAGCAGTTATGGGGGGGTGAGTCAGCCCCAGCATTTT; cdr3_aa: CASSYGGVSQPQHF
j_call: TRBJ1-1; v_call: TRBV7-9; d_call: .; clone_size: .; cdr3_nt: TGTGCCAGCAGCTTACTTCCAGGGGAGAACACTGAAGCTTTCTTT; cdr3_aa: CASSLLPGENTEAFF
j_call: TRBJ1-5; v_call: TRBV15; d_call: .; clone_size: .; cdr3_nt: TGTGCCACCCTAAGGAGGGCGCTTCGGCCTCGAGCGCTAGATCAGCCCCAGCATTTT; cdr3_aa: CATLRRALRPRALDQPQHF
j_call: TRBJ2-5; v_call: TRBV9; d_call: .; clone_size: .; cdr3_nt: TGTGCCAGCAGCGTAGATGCTAACCAAGAGACCCAGTACTTC; cdr3_aa: CASSVDANQETQYF
j_call: TRBJ2-3; v_call: TRBV5-6; d_call: TRBD1; clone_size: .; cdr3_nt: TGTGCCAGCAGCTTTACCGGACAGGCGAATACGCAGTATTTT; cdr3_aa: CASSFTGQANTQYF
j_call: TRBJ1-2; v_call: TRBV30; d_call: .; clone_size: .; cdr3_nt: TGTGCCTGGAGTCCCGACAATCCCTATGGCTACACCTTC; cdr3_aa: CAWSPDNPYGYTF
j_call: TRBJ2-7; v_call: TRBV7-2; d_call: .; clone_size: .; cdr3_nt: TGTGCCAGCAGCTTAAGTCGTGCTCTAAGGAAGGGGACCTACGAGCAGTACTTC; cdr3_aa: CASSLSRALRKGTYEQYF
j_call: TRBJ2-7; v_call: TRBV4-3; d_call: .; clone_size: .; cdr3_nt: TGCGCCAGCAGCCAAGCCCGGGATAGATACTACGAGCAGTACTTC; cdr3_aa: CASSQARDRYYEQYF
j_call: TRBJ2-7; v_call: TRBV11-3; d_call: .; clone_size: .; cdr3_nt: TGTGCCAGCAGCTCGGGTCTAGCATCCGAGCAGTACTTC; cdr3_aa: CASSSGLASEQYF
j_call: TRBJ2-7; v_call: TRBV9; d_call: TRBD2; clone_size: .; cdr3_nt: TGTGCCAGCAGCGTCGGACTAGCGGGACCCTACGAGCAGTACTTC; cdr3_aa: CASSVGLAGPYEQYF
j_call: TRBJ2-7; v_call: TRBV5-1; d_call: .; clone_size: .; cdr3_nt: TGCGCCAGCAGCTTGGATCACTCCTCAAGAGAGCAGTACTTC; cdr3_aa: CASSLDHSSREQYF
j_call: TRBJ2-1; v_call: TRBV19; d_call: .; clone_size: once; cdr3_nt: TGTGCCAGTACCCAGGAACGTTCCTACAATGAGCAGTTCTTC; cdr3_aa: CASTQERSYNEQFF
j_call: TRBJ2-3; v_call: TRBV4-3; d_call: TRBD2; clone_size: .; cdr3_nt: TGCGCCAGCAGCCAAGAAATGGCGGGAGGGCCAGGGGATACGCAGTATTTT; cdr3_aa: CASSQEMAGGPGDTQYF
j_call: TRBJ2-7; v_call: TRBV28; d_call: .; clone_size: .; cdr3_nt: TGTGCCAGCAGCCCGTCGGCGGGCGAGGCCTCCGAGCAGTACTTC; cdr3_aa: CASSPSAGEASEQYF
j_call: TRBJ1-3; v_call: TRBV5-1; d_call: .; clone_size: .; cdr3_nt: TGCGCCAGCAGCTTGGCCGGCGGGGAAAACACCATATATTTT; cdr3_aa: CASSLAGGENTIYF
j_call: TRBJ2-5; v_call: TRBV9; d_call: .; clone_size: .; cdr3_nt: TGTGCCAGCAGCGTGGGGATGGGAGATATAGAGACCCAGTACTTC; cdr3_aa: CASSVGMGDIETQYF
j_call: TRBJ2-6; v_call: TRBV4-2; d_call: .; clone_size: .; cdr3_nt: TGTGCTACCGCTCGAGACTCGAACTCTGGGGCCAACGTCCTGACTTTC; cdr3_aa: CATARDSNSGANVLTF
j_call: TRBJ2-7; v_call: TRBV5-1; d_call: .; clone_size: .; cdr3_nt: TGCGCCAGCAGCTTAGCAAAGTCAACTTACGAGCAGTACTTC; cdr3_aa: CASSLAKSTYEQYF
j_call: TRBJ2-7; v_call: TRBV15; d_call: .; clone_size: .; cdr3_nt: TGTGCCACCAGCAGAGGCGGGTCTCTCTACGAGCAGTACTTC; cdr3_aa: CATSRGGSLYEQYF
j_call: TRBJ1-2; v_call: TRBV30; d_call: .; clone_size: .; cdr3_nt: TGTGCCTGGAGGTTATCCTATGGCTACACCTTC; cdr3_aa: CAWRLSYGYTF
j_call: TRBJ1-5; v_call: TRBV10-2; d_call: .; clone_size: many; cdr3_nt: TGCGCCAGCAGTGACGCAGGGCATAGCAATCAGCCCCAGCATTTT; cdr3_aa: CASSDAGHSNQPQHF
j_call: TRBJ1-1; v_call: TRBV29-1; d_call: .; clone_size: .; cdr3_nt: TGCAGCGTTGGCAGAGGGACTGAAGCTTTCTTT; cdr3_aa: CSVGRGTEAFF
j_call: TRBJ1-6; v_call: TRBV12-5; d_call: .; clone_size: .; cdr3_nt: TGTGCTAGTGGTTTGGTACTAAATTCACCCCTCCACTTT; cdr3_aa: CASGLVLNSPLHF
j_call: TRBJ1-5; v_call: TRBV9; d_call: .; clone_size: .; cdr3_nt: TGTGCCAGCAGCGTAGGGGAGGGGTATCAGCCCCAGCATTTT; cdr3_aa: CASSVGEGYQPQHF
j_call: TRBJ1-4; v_call: TRBV30; d_call: TRBD1; clone_size: .; cdr3_nt: TGTGCCTGGAGTGTACCCGGGACAGCTAATGAAAAACTGTTTTTT; cdr3_aa: CAWSVPGTANEKLFF
j_call: TRBJ2-1; v_call: TRBV13; d_call: TRBD2; clone_size: .; cdr3_nt: TGTGCCAGCAGCCTGAGCGGGGGGGCGCGCAATGAGCAGTTCTTC; cdr3_aa: CASSLSGGARNEQFF
j_call: TRBJ1-1; v_call: TRBV7-8; d_call: .; clone_size: .; cdr3_nt: TGTGCCAGCAGCCAAAGTGGGAGGCCTGAAGCTTTCTTT; cdr3_aa: CASSQSGRPEAFF
j_call: TRBJ1-6; v_call: TRBV7-2; d_call: TRBD1; clone_size: .; cdr3_nt: TGTGCCAGCAGCTCCCAGGGGACAGCTTACTATAATTCACCCCTCCACTTT; cdr3_aa: CASSSQGTAYYNSPLHF
j_call: TRBJ2-3; v_call: TRBV27; d_call: .; clone_size: .; cdr3_nt: TGTGCCAGCAGTCCGGGACTGAACACGCAGTATTTT; cdr3_aa: CASSPGLNTQYF
j_call: TRBJ2-7; v_call: TRBV7-2; d_call: .; clone_size: .; cdr3_nt: TGTGCCAGCTGGGACTCACCTTACGAGCAGTACTTC; cdr3_aa: CASWDSPYEQYF
j_call: TRBJ2-5; v_call: TRBV5-1; d_call: TRBD2; clone_size: .; cdr3_nt: TGCGCCAGCAGCCTAGCGGGGGCCGGGGGAGAGACCCAGTACTTC; cdr3_aa: CASSLAGAGGETQYF
j_call: TRBJ2-7; v_call: TRBV7-8; d_call: TRBD1; clone_size: .; cdr3_nt: TGTGCCAGCAGCCCCCGGGACAGAACCTACGAGCAGTACTTC; cdr3_aa: CASSPRDRTYEQYF
j_call: TRBJ2-2; v_call: TRBV9; d_call: .; clone_size: .; cdr3_nt: TGTGCCAGCAGCGTAGGAAGTAGCAGGAACACCGGGGAGCTGTTTTTT; cdr3_aa: CASSVGSSRNTGELFF
j_call: TRBJ1-2; v_call: TRBV6-5; d_call: .; clone_size: few; cdr3_nt: TGTGCCAGCAGTTACGACAGGAGCTATGGCTACACCTTC; cdr3_aa: CASSYDRSYGYTF
j_call: TRBJ2-2; v_call: TRBV5-1; d_call: TRBD1; clone_size: .; cdr3_nt: TGCGCCAGCAGCCGGGACAGGACTAACACCGGGGAGCTGTTTTTT; cdr3_aa: CASSRDRTNTGELFF
j_call: TRBJ2-3; v_call: TRBV10-3; d_call: TRBD2; clone_size: once; cdr3_nt: TGTGCCATCAGTGAGCTGGGGGGGGGCACAGATACGCAGTATTTT; cdr3_aa: CAISELGGGTDTQYF
j_call: TRBJ1-1; v_call: TRBV6-5; d_call: TRBD1; clone_size: .; cdr3_nt: TGTGCCAGCAGTTACCCACCGACAGGGGAGAACACTGAAGCTTTCTTT; cdr3_aa: CASSYPPTGENTEAFF
j_call: TRBJ1-4; v_call: TRBV2; d_call: .; clone_size: .; cdr3_nt: TGTGCCAGCGTAAGGGAGGAAACTAATGAAAAACTGTTTTTT; cdr3_aa: CASVREETNEKLFF
j_call: TRBJ2-7; v_call: TRBV29-1; d_call: .; clone_size: .; cdr3_nt: TGCAGCGTTGAAATAGATCAGAGGGGGGAGCAGTACTTC; cdr3_aa: CSVEIDQRGEQYF
j_call: TRBJ2-2; v_call: TRBV2; d_call: .; clone_size: .; cdr3_nt: TGTGCCAGCAGTGAAACGGTGGAAGTGAGGACCGGGGAGCTGTTTTTT; cdr3_aa: CASSETVEVRTGELFF
j_call: TRBJ2-5; v_call: TRBV19; d_call: TRBD1; clone_size: once; cdr3_nt: TGTGCCAGTCAGCGACGCCGCGGGACAGGGGGCGACTACCAAGAGACCCAGTACTTC; cdr3_aa: CASQRRRGTGGDYQETQYF
j_call: TRBJ1-1; v_call: TRBV28; d_call: .; clone_size: .; cdr3_nt: TGTGCCAGCAGTTTAAGGACAGCCGGAGCTTTCTTT; cdr3_aa: CASSLRTAGAFF
j_call: TRBJ1-1; v_call: TRBV2; d_call: TRBD1; clone_size: .; cdr3_nt: TGTGTTTCCCGGGGACAGGGGGCTGGAGGCACTGAAGCTTTCTTT; cdr3_aa: CVSRGQGAGGTEAFF
j_call: TRBJ2-1; v_call: TRBV5-1; d_call: TRBD2; clone_size: .; cdr3_nt: TGCGCCAGCAGCTACAGGGGACTAGCGGCAGACAATGAGCAGTTCTTC; cdr3_aa: CASSYRGLAADNEQFF
j_call: TRBJ1-1; v_call: TRBV5-1; d_call: TRBD1; clone_size: .; cdr3_nt: TGCGCCAGCAGCGTAGGACAGGGTGCGAACACTGAAGCTTTCTTT; cdr3_aa: CASSVGQGANTEAFF
j_call: TRBJ1-1; v_call: TRBV27; d_call: .; clone_size: .; cdr3_nt: TGTGCCAGCAGTTACGGGAACACTGAAGCTTTCTTT; cdr3_aa: CASSYGNTEAFF
j_call: TRBJ2-5; v_call: TRBV19; d_call: .; clone_size: .; cdr3_nt: TGTGCCAGTAGTACCCTGGGAGATCAAGAGACCCAGTACTTC; cdr3_aa: CASSTLGDQETQYF
j_call: TRBJ1-5; v_call: TRBV27; d_call: TRBD1; clone_size: .; cdr3_nt: TGTGCCAGCAGTTTATCGTTTACAGGGGGGAGCAATCAGCCCCAGCATTTT; cdr3_aa: CASSLSFTGGSNQPQHF
j_call: TRBJ1-1; v_call: TRBV5-4; d_call: .; clone_size: .; cdr3_nt: TGTGCCAGCAGCTTGCAGTCGAACACTGAAGCTTTCTTT; cdr3_aa: CASSLQSNTEAFF
j_call: TRBJ1-4; v_call: TRBV5-6; d_call: TRBD1; clone_size: .; cdr3_nt: TGTGCCAGCAGCTTTACGGGACAGCCTAATGAAAAACTGTTTTTT; cdr3_aa: CASSFTGQPNEKLFF
j_call: TRBJ1-2; v_call: TRBV6-5; d_call: .; clone_size: .; cdr3_nt: TGTGCCAGCAGTAGATCCAGGGCGTCACTACATGGCTACACCTTC; cdr3_aa: CASSRSRASLHGYTF